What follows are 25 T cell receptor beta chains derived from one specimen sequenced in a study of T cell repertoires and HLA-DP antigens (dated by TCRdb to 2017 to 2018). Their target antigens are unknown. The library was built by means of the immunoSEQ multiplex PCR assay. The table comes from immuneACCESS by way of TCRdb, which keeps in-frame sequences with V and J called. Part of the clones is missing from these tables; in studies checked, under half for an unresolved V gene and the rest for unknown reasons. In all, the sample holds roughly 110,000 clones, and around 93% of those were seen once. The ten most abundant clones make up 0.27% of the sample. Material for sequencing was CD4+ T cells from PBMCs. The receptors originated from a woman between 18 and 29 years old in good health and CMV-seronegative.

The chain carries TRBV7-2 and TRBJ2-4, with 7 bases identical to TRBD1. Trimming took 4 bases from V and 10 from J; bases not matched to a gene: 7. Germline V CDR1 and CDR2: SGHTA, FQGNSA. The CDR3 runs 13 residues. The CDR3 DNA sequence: TGTGCCAGCAGCTCCCGACAGGGATGGATTCAGTACTTC. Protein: CASSSRQGWIQYF.

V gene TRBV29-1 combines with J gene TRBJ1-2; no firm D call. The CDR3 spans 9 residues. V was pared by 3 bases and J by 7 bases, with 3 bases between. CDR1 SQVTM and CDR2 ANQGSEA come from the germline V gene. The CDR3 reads CSVDSGYTF. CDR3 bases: TGCAGCGTTGATAGTGGCTACACCTTC.

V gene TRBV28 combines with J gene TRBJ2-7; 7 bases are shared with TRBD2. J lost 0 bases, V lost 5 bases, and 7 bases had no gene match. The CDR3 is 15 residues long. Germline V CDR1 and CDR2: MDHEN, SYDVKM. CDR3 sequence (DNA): TGTGCCAGCAGTCCCGCGGGGGTCCGCTCCTACGAGCAGTACTTC. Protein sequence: CASSPAGVRSYEQYF.

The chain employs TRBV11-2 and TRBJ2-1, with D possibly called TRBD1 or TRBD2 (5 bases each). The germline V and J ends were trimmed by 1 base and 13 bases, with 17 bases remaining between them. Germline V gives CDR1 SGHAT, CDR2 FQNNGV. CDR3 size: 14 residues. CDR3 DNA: TGTGCCAGCAGCTTAGCGGGGACCCGGGGATTTCAGTTCTTC. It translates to CASSLAGTRGFQFF.

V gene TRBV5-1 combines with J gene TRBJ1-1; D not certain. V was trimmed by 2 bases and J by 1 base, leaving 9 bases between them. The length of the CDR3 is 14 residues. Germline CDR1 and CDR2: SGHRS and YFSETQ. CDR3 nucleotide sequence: TGCGCCAGCAGCTTTAATATCGAGAACACTGAAGCTTTCTTT. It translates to CASSFNIENTEAFF.

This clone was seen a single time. CDR3 DNA sequence: TGTGCCAGCATCCTAGGGGGGCCCTTCCCCAATGAGCAGTTCTTC. Its protein is CASILGGPFPNEQFF. The V call is TRBV7-9, the J call TRBJ2-1; D possibly uses TRBD1 or TRBD2 (6 bases each). Germline V gene lookup returns CDR1 SEHNR and CDR2 FQNEAQ (reference sequence). Trimming shortened V by 7 bases and J by 6 bases, and 19 bases separated the two germline ends. The length of the CDR3 is 15 residues.

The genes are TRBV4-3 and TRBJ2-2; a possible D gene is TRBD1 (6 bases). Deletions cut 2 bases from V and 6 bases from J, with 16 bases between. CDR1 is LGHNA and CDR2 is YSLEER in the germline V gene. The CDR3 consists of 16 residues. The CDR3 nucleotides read TGCGCCAGCAGCCAACGGACAGACTTAATAGCCGGGGAGCTGTTTTTT. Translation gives CASSQRTDLIAGELFF.

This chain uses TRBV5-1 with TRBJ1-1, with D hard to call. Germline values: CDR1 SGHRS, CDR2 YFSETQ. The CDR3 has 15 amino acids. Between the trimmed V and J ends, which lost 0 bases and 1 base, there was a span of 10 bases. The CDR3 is CASSLASVPNTEAFF. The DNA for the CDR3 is TGCGCCAGCAGCTTGGCCTCGGTGCCGAACACTGAAGCTTTCTTT.

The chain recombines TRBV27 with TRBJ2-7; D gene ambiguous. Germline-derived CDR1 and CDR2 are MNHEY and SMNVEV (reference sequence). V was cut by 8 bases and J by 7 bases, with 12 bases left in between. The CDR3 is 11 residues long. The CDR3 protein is CASPLAREQYF. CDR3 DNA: TGTGCCAGCCCCTTGGCTCGGGAGCAGTACTTC.

CDR3 region: CASSVAGTGTYGYTF. The CDR3, as DNA: TGTGCCAGCAGCGTAGCCGGGACAGGGACCTATGGCTACACCTTC. The chain is built from TRBV9 and TRBJ1-2; the match to TRBD1 covers 9 bases. The V gene's germline CDR1 is SGDLS and CDR2 YYNGEE. V was clipped by 0 bases and J by 4 bases; unmatched bases: 4. The CDR3 covers 15 residues.

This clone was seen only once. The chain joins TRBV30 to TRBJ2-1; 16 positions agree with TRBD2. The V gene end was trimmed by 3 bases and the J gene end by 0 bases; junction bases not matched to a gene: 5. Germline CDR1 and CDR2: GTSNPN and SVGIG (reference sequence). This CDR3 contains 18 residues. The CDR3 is CAWRGLAGGPHSYNEQFF. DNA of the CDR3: TGTGCCTGGAGGGGACTAGCGGGAGGGCCTCACTCCTACAATGAGCAGTTCTTC.

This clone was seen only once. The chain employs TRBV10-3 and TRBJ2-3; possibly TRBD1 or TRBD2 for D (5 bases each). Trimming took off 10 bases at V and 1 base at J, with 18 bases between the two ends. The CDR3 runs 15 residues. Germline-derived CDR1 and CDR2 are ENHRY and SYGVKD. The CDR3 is CATRLGRAGTDTQYF. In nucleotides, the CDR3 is TGTGCCACCAGATTGGGGCGGGCTGGCACAGATACGCAGTATTTT.

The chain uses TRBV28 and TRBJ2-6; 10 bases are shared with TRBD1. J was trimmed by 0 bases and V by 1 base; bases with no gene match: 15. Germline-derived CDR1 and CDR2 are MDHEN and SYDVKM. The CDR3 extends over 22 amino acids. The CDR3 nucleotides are TGTGCCAGCAGTTTATTCTTTGGGACAGGGGACCCTATACCCTCTGGGGCCAACGTCCTGACTTTC. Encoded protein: CASSLFFGTGDPIPSGANVLTF.

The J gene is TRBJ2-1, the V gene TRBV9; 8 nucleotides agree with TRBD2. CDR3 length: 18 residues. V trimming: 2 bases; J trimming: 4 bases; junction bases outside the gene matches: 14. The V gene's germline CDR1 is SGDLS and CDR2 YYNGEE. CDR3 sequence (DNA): TGTGCCAGCAGCGTTGGCGGGGGGAACCTTAAAGGGTACAATGAGCAGTTCTTC. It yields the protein CASSVGGGNLKGYNEQFF.

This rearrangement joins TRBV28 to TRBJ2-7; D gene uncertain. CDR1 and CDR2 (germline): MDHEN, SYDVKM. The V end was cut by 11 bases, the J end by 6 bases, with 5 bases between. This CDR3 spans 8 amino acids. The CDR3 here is CAVGEQYF. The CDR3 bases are TGTGCCGTGGGCGAGCAGTACTTC.

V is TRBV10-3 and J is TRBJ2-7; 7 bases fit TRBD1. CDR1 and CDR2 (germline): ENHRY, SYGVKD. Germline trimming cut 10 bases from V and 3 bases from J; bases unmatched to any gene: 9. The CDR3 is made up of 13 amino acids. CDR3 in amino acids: CATGDRGLYEQYV. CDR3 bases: TGTGCCACAGGGGATAGGGGGCTCTACGAGCAGTACGTC.

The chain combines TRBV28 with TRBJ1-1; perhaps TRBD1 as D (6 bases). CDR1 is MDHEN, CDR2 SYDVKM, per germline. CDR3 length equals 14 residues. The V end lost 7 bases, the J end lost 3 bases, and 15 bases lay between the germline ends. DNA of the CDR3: TGTGCCAGCATCCAGGGCGGGGGGCACACTGAAGCTTTCTTT. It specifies CASIQGGGHTEAFF. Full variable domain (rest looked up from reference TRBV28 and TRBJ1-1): DVKVTQSSRYLVKRTGEKVFLECVQDMDHENMFWYRQDPGLGLRLIYFSYDVKMKEKGDIPEGYSVSREKKERFSLILESASTNQTSMYLCASIQGGGHTEAFFGQGTRLTVV.

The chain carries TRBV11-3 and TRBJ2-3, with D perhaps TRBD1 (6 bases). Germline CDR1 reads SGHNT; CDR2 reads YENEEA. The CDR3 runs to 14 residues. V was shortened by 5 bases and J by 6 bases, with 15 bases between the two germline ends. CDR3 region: CASSSRQERDTQYF. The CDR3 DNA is TGTGCCAGCAGCAGCCGACAGGAACGGGATACGCAGTATTTT.

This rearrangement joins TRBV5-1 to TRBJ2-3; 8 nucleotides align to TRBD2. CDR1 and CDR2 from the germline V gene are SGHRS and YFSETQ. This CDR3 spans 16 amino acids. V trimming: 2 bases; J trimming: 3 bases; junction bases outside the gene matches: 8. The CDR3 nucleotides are TGCGCCAGCAGCTTAGAACTAGCGGAAAGGACAGATACGCAGTATTTT. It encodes CASSLELAERTDTQYF. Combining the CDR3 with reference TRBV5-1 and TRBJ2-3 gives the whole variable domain KAGVTQTPRYLIKTRGQQVTLSCSPISGHRSVSWYQQTPGQGLQFLFEYFSETQRNKGNFPGRFSGRQFSNSRSEMNVSTLELGDSALYLCASSLELAERTDTQYFGPGTRLTVL.

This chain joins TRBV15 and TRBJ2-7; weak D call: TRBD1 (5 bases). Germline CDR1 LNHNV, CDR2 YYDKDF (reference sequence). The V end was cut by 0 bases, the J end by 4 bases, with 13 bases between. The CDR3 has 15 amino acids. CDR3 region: CATSRDLRQGYEQYV. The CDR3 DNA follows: TGTGCCACCAGCAGAGATCTTCGGCAGGGATACGAGCAGTACGTC.

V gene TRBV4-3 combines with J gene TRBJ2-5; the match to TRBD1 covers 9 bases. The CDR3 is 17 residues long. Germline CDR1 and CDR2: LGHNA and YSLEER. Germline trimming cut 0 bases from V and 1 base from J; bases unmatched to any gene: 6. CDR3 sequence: CASSQDNDRGFQETQYF. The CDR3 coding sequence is TGCGCCAGCAGCCAAGATAACGACAGGGGGTTCCAAGAGACCCAGTACTTC.

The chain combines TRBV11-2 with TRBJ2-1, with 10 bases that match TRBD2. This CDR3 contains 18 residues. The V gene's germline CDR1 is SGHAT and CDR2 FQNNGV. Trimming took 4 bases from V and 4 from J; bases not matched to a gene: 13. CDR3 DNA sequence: TGTGCCAGCAGCTCCGGACGGATACTAGCGGGGTCTTACAATGAGCAGTTCTTC. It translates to CASSSGRILAGSYNEQFF.

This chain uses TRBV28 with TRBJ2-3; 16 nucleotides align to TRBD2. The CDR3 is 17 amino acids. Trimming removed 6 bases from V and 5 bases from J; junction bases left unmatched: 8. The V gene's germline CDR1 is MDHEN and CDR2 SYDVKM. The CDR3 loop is CASSRPGLAGGRDTQYF. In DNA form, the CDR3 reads TGTGCCAGCAGCCGGCCGGGACTAGCGGGGGGGCGAGATACGCAGTATTTT.

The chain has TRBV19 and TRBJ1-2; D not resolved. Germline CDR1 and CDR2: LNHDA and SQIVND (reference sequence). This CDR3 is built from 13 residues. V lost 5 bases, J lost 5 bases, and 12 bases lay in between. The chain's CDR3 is CASSPTGGYGYTF. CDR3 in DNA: TGTGCCAGTAGTCCCACGGGAGGATATGGCTACACCTTC.

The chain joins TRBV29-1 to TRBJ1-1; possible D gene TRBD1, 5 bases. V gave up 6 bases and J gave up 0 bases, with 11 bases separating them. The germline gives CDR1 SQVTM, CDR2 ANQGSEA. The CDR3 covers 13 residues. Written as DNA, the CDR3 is TGCAGCGTGGCGGGACTTATGAACACTGAAGCTTTCTTT. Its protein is CSVAGLMNTEAFF.